This is a list of T cell receptor beta chains from one sample in a study of CD8+ T cells in alopecia areata. Assay used: immunoSEQ multiplex PCR; TCRdb lists only in-frame clones, some missing. There are 180,000 or so clones in the sample; about 48% occur only once, and about a tenth lies in the top ten. The source material was CD8+ T cells sorted from blood, sampled at week 24, from a patient treated with tofacitinib. The receptor set was obtained from a human donor with alopecia areata. Each CDR3 is given with its conserved first and last residue. The D gene is left open where the match is weak. Rows give clone size only sometimes, using once, few, many, or a class for an expanded clone.

D,V,J,size,DNA,CDR3
TRBD2,TRBV7-9,TRBJ2-3,NA,TGTGCCAGCAGCCCCCAGACTAGCGGGGGGCCCACAGATACGCAGTATTTT,CASSPQTSGGPTDTQYF
TRBD2,TRBV30,TRBJ2-7,NA,TGTGCCTGGAGTCTAGCGGGGGGGATTGGCGAGCAGTACTTC,CAWSLAGGIGEQYF
TRBD1,TRBV2,TRBJ2-7,few,TGTGCCAGCGTCCTCGGGACAGCTATACACGAGCAGTACTTC,CASVLGTAIHEQYF
NA,TRBV4-1,TRBJ1-1,NA,TGCGCCAGCAGCCAAGCTACGGGTCTCGCTGAAGCTTTCTTT,CASSQATGLAEAFF
NA,TRBV4-3,TRBJ1-4,NA,TGCGCCAGCAGCCAAAGACGGTGGGGGAATGAAAAACTGTTTTTT,CASSQRRWGNEKLFF
NA,TRBV19,TRBJ1-1,few,TGTGCCAGTAGCCCATGGACGGTGAACACTGAAGCTTTCTTT,CASSPWTVNTEAFF
TRBD2,TRBV29-1,TRBJ2-1,NA,TGCAGCGTTGTCGCGGGAGAAGGGGAGCAGTTCTTC,CSVVAGEGEQFF
NA,TRBV29-1,TRBJ1-2,NA,TGCAGCGTTGAAGATCTCGACAGCACTAACTATGGCTACACCTTC,CSVEDLDSTNYGYTF
TRBD2,TRBV7-2,TRBJ2-7,NA,TGTGCCAGCATCGATAGCGGGGACTACGAGCAGTACTTC,CASIDSGDYEQYF
TRBD1,TRBV30,TRBJ1-6,NA,TGTGCCCAGGGACAGAATAATTCACCCCTCCACTTT,CAQGQNNSPLHF
NA,TRBV29-1,TRBJ2-1,NA,TGCAGCGTCCATCCGGGTCTCAATGAGCAGTTCTTC,CSVHPGLNEQFF
NA,TRBV4-3,TRBJ1-2,NA,TGCGCCAGCAGCCAAGATCCGGGTGGCTATGGCTACACCTTC,CASSQDPGGYGYTF
NA,TRBV6-5,TRBJ2-5,few,TGTGCCAGCAGTTACTCGAAGAACCAAGAGACCCAGTACTTC,CASSYSKNQETQYF
NA,TRBV29-1,TRBJ2-6,NA,TGCAGCGTTGTGTTGACTGGGGCCAACGTCCTGACTTTC,CSVVLTGANVLTF
NA,TRBV30,TRBJ1-1,NA,TGTGCCTGGAGAGAAGGGTTGGGGACTGAAGCTTTCTTT,CAWREGLGTEAFF
TRBD2,TRBV23-1,TRBJ2-7,NA,TGTGCCAGCAGCTGGGGAGGGCCGACCTACGAGCAGTACTTC,CASSWGGPTYEQYF
NA,TRBV30,TRBJ1-1,NA,TGTGCCTGGACGACAAGTAACACTGAAGCTTTCTTT,CAWTTSNTEAFF
NA,TRBV5-6,TRBJ1-6,NA,TGTGCCAGCAGCCTTTGGAGTAGCTCCTATAATTCACCCCTCCACTTT,CASSLWSSSYNSPLHF
NA,TRBV27,TRBJ1-4,NA,TGTGCCAGCAGTTTACGGGGACACATGAGTGAAAAACTGTTTTTT,CASSLRGHMSEKLFF
NA,TRBV5-6,TRBJ2-3,NA,TGTGCCAGCAGCTTCTTCAGGGATAGCACAGATACGCAGTATTTT,CASSFFRDSTDTQYF
NA,TRBV11-2,TRBJ2-5,NA,TGTGCCAGCAGCCAAAAAGTGTCAGCCAAAGAGACCCAGTACTTC,CASSQKVSAKETQYF
TRBD1,TRBV7-2,TRBJ1-1,few,TGTGCCAGCAGCTTATCAGGGGGGAACACTGAAGCTTTCTTT,CASSLSGGNTEAFF
NA,TRBV30,TRBJ1-1,NA,TGTGCCTGGAGAAGGGGGATGAACACTGAAGCTTTCTTT,CAWRRGMNTEAFF
NA,TRBV6-5,TRBJ1-1,NA,TGTGCCAGCAGTTACGAGGGGCCTGCGGGAGCTTTCTTT,CASSYEGPAGAFF
NA,TRBV12-5,TRBJ2-1,few,TGTGCTAGTGCCCCCGGGGCGAGAGATTGGGATGAGCAGTTCTTC,CASAPGARDWDEQFF
TRBD1,TRBV4-3,TRBJ2-3,NA,TGCGCCAGCAGCCAGGACAGGGTCACAGATACGCAGTATTTT,CASSQDRVTDTQYF
TRBD2,TRBV10-3,TRBJ2-1,once,TGTGCCATCAGTGACGCCAAACTAGCGGGGGGGCTGGACTATTACAATGAGCAGTTCTTC,CAISDAKLAGGLDYYNEQFF